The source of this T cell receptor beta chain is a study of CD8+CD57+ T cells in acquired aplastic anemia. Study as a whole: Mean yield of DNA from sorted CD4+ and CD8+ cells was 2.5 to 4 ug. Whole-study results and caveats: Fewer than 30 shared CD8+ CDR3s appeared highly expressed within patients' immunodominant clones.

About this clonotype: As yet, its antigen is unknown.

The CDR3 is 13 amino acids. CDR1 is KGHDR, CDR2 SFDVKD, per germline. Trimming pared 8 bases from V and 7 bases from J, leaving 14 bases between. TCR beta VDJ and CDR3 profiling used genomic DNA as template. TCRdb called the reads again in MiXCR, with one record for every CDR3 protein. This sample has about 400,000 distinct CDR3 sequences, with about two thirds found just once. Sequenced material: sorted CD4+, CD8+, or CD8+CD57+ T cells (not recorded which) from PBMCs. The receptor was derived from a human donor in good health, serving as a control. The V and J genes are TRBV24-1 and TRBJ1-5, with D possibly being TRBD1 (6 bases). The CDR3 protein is CATMRGGGQPQHF. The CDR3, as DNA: TGTGCCACCATGAGGGGGGGAGGGCAGCCCCAGCATTTT.